This T cell receptor beta chain originates from a study of blood T cell repertoires in COVID-19. TCRdb's table, derived via immunoSEQ multiplex PCR, lists solely in-frame clones and lacks some. The repertoire holds about 180,000 clones, with approximately 90% as singletons. The CDR3 spans 16 residues. The ends were cut back, 5 bases at V and 4 bases at J, with 18 bases in the middle. Germline V CDR1 and CDR2: LNHNV, YYDKDF (reference sequence). The sample taken for sequencing was peripheral blood. This chain uses TRBV15 with TRBJ1-3; D possibly corresponds to TRBD1 (6 bases). The sequence came from a woman aged 25 to 39 with active or convalescent COVID-19. The CDR3 nucleotides read TGTGCCACCAGCTCAGGGCGGGGGGCGCCCGGAAACACCATATATTTT. Residues: CATSSGRGAPGNTIYF.